This passage covers 11 T cell receptor beta chains from one sample sequenced in a study of blood T cell repertoires in COVID-19. Method: immunoSEQ multiplex PCR; TCRdb's copy keeps in-frame clones and lacks some. The table has roughly 80,000 clones, approximately 82% seen once. Material for sequencing was peripheral blood. The receptors were gathered from a human donor in a cohort sampled during active COVID-19.

V and J are TRBV28 and TRBJ1-2; no firm D call. This CDR3 has 14 amino acids. V dropped 1 base and J dropped 5 bases, with 11 bases sitting between them. Germline values: CDR1 MDHEN, CDR2 SYDVKM. CDR3 DNA: TGTGCCAGCAGTTTATCCGGGGATCGGTATGGCTACACCTTC. Translated: CASSLSGDRYGYTF.

This chain links TRBV6-5 with TRBJ1-4, with D possibly matching TRBD1 (5 bases). Germline V gene data show CDR1 as MNHEY and CDR2 as SVGAGI. The CDR3 covers 13 residues. V was trimmed by 6 bases and J by 3 bases, leaving 8 bases between them. The CDR3: CASRRGANEKLFF. The CDR3 bases are TGTGCCAGCAGGCGGGGGGCTAATGAAAAACTGTTTTTT.

This chain links TRBV7-2 with TRBJ2-1, with 11 bases lining up with TRBD2. The trim removed 7 bases at V and 0 bases at J, leaving 2 bases unmatched. The CDR3 is 15 amino acids. The germline CDR1 and CDR2 sequences are SGHTA and FQGNSA. In nucleotides, the CDR3 is TGTGCCAGCATCCTAGCGGGGGGCTCCTACAATGAGCAGTTCTTC. It codes for CASILAGGSYNEQFF.

The chain couples TRBV19 to TRBJ1-1; D is ambiguous. Germline V CDR1 and CDR2: LNHDA, SQIVND (reference sequence). The CDR3 has 14 amino acids. Trimming cost V 2 bases and J 7 bases, with 14 bases left between them. DNA for the CDR3: TGTGCCAGTAGTATAAATTTTGGGGAGTTTGAAGCTTTCTTT. Its protein product is CASSINFGEFEAFF.

This chain links TRBV28 with TRBJ2-1, with TRBD2 as a possible D gene (5 bases). Germline CDR1 is MDHEN and CDR2 is SYDVKM. Trimming removed 7 bases from V and 0 bases from J, with 16 bases in between. This CDR3 is 16 amino acids long. CDR3 protein: CASTLAGSSSYNEQFF. CDR3 nucleotide sequence: TGTGCCAGCACCCTAGCCGGGTCCAGCTCCTACAATGAGCAGTTCTTC.

J is TRBJ1-2 and V is TRBV29-1; 8 bases line up with TRBD1. The CDR3 extends over 13 amino acids. The V gene's germline CDR1 is SQVTM and CDR2 ANQGSEA. V lost 3 bases, J lost 4 bases, and 4 bases stayed unmatched. The CDR3 nucleotides are TGCAGCGTTGAGGCACAGGGGGTCTATGGCTACACCTTC. As protein: CSVEAQGVYGYTF.

The chain combines TRBV5-1 with TRBJ2-1, with TRBD2 matching 8 bases. The CDR3 has 15 amino acids. Germline CDR1 SGHRS, CDR2 YFSETQ. The J segment lost 10 bases and the V segment lost 3 bases, leaving 12 bases of the junction unmatched. CDR3 DNA: TGCGCCAGCAGCTCGGGAGGGACGCAGGGCCAGGAGCAGTTCTTC. Its protein is CASSSGGTQGQEQFF.

This clone came up a few times. The chain links TRBV29-1 to TRBJ1-1; D remains unclear. CDR1 is SQVTM, CDR2 ANQGSEA, per germline. The V end lost 7 bases, the J end lost 1 base, and 10 bases lay between the germline ends. CDR3 length: 12 amino acids. The CDR3 DNA follows: TGCAGCGCCGAGGCGGGGAACACTGAAGCTTTCTTT. Translated, it gives CSAEAGNTEAFF.

The chain employs TRBV2 and TRBJ2-6; 7 bases fit TRBD1. V dropped 6 bases and J dropped 2; count of bases not matched to a gene: 7. Germline values: CDR1 SNHLY, CDR2 FYNNEI. CDR3 size: 16 residues. CDR3 in amino acids: CASSREGGAGANVLTF. The CDR3 DNA is TGTGCCAGCAGCCGAGAAGGGGGCGCTGGGGCCAACGTCCTGACTTTC.

The J gene is TRBJ2-1, the V gene TRBV24-1, with TRBD1 matching 7 bases. Trimming took 4 bases from V and 8 from J; bases not matched to a gene: 7. This CDR3 comprises 14 residues. From germline, CDR1 is KGHDR and CDR2 SFDVKD. The CDR3 protein is CATSDRTGRDEQFF. CDR3 sequence (DNA): TGTGCCACCAGTGACCGGACAGGACGGGATGAGCAGTTCTTC.

The rearrangement uses TRBV9 and TRBJ2-4, with TRBD2 identical over 12 bases. The CDR3 has 16 residues. V shed 4 bases, J shed 9 bases, and the junction held 11 bases outside the gene matches. Germline CDR1 and CDR2: SGDLS and YYNGEE. The CDR3 is CASSPRLAGEVGIQYF. CDR3 in DNA: TGTGCCAGCAGCCCCCGACTAGCGGGGGAAGTCGGCATTCAGTACTTC.